The T cell receptor (beta chain) under discussion was sequenced for a study of PD-1 blockade in classical Hodgkin lymphoma. Exposure to brentuximab vedotin varied, and each patient had relapsed following autologous stem cell transplantation. Under best response, outcomes were complete response, partial response or progressive disease. Clones were sequenced by immunoSEQ multiplex PCR, and TCRdb holds only the in-frame ones, with some missing. The profile shows 38,000 or so clones, around 86% of them singletons. This CDR3 has 16 amino acids. CDR1 and CDR2 from the germline V gene are SGHVS and FNYEAQ. The ends were cut back, 5 bases at V and 1 base at J, with 17 bases in the middle.

Here the sequenced sample was peripheral blood mononuclear cells (PBMCs), taken at baseline. This chain links TRBV7-6 with TRBJ2-5, with no clear D. This sequence was found in a human donor with classical Hodgkin lymphoma. CDR3: CASSPLPGSLQETQYF. The CDR3 coding sequence is TGTGCCAGCAGCCCCTTACCGGGCAGCCTCCAAGAGACCCAGTACTTC. The entire variable domain, with the rest obtained from reference TRBV7-6 and TRBJ2-5, is as follows: GAGVSQSPRYKVTKRGQDVALRCDPISGHVSLYWYRQALGQGPEFLTYFNYEAQQDKSGLPNDRFSAERPEGSISTLTIQRTEQRDSAMYRCASSPLPGSLQETQYFGPGTRLLVL.